The source of this T cell receptor beta chain is a study of OX40 agonist ivuxolimab in advanced cancers. Turning to the study itself: Dose-escalation cases comprised hepatocellular carcinoma, melanoma, renal cell or head and neck cancer.

V lost 5 bases and J lost 2; bases outside the gene matches: 9. The CDR3 loop spans 16 amino acids. CDR1 is SGHAT and CDR2 is FQDESV in the germline V gene (reference sequence). Autoimmune disease history or systemic immunosuppression was exclusionary. Turning to this clone: Its antigen remains unknown.

Findings and limits, study-wide: Not determined was the antigen specificity of the expanded peripheral T cells.

Sequenced by immunoSEQ multiplex PCR; TCRdb stores in-frame clones only, minus some. Of roughly 77,000 clones in the sample, about nine tenths were seen once. The sequence derives from an adult with an advanced solid tumor such as melanoma, head and neck, liver or kidney cancer. Material: CD4+ or CD8+ T cells sorted from blood, obtained in a trial of the OX40 agonist ivuxolimab. The chain recombines TRBV11-1 with TRBJ2-1, with 7 bases that match TRBD2. CDR3: CASSPRGGSTYNEQFF. The DNA of the CDR3 is TGTGCCAGCAGCCCCCGCGGCGGGAGTACCTACAATGAGCAGTTCTTC.